Here is one TCR beta chain with its context. Its antigen is as yet unknown. This sample was taken from a study of regulatory T cells in long-lasting Graves disease. Findings and caveats of the study: TCR diversity in persistent Graves' patients was below that of newly diagnosed ones.

CDR3 regions were amplified by Arm-PCR using iRepertoire HTBI primers to build TCR beta libraries. TCRdb re-analysed the multiplex PCR reads in MiXCR, keeping a single row per CDR3 protein. The sample has 700,000 or so distinct CDR3 sequences; around 30% are singletons. Time point of the sample: persistent/refractory GD, antithyroid drugs over 5 years with positive TRAb. Scientists built the TCR library using RNA that was extracted from PBMCs. The germline V gene encodes CDR1 DFQATT and CDR2 SNEGSKA (reference sequence). V lost 0 bases and J 1 base, leaving 7 bases between the germline ends. The CDR3 covers 14 residues.

The chain combines TRBV20-1 with TRBJ1-5; D remains ambiguous. This clonotype was obtained from a female donor with Graves disease. The sequences come from peripheral blood mononuclear cells (PBMCs), collected when the disease was refractory, from a patient treated with antithyroid drugs. The CDR3 region is CSARDYYSNQPQHF. In DNA, the CDR3 is TGCAGTGCTAGAGATTACTACAGCAATCAGCCCCAGCATTTT.